This record covers a single T cell receptor (beta chain). Its antigen is undetermined. CDR3 length: 12 residues. V was pared by 9 bases and J by 13 bases, with 17 bases between. Germline CDR1 reads SGHTS; CDR2 reads YDEGEE. Data came from immunoSEQ multiplex PCR; TCRdb stores just in-frame clones and leaves some out. The sample lists around 7,300 clones, over 75% occurring once. Tumor samples were taken before definitive surgery or chemotherapy. This sample is part of a study of high-grade serous ovarian cancer treatment subgroups. Overall study: On average, roughly 14,000 reads and 7,000 to 8,500 unique TCR beta rearrangements were obtained per sample.

Whole-study results and caveats: Spatial context was lost because tumors were sequenced in bulk. Tumors within one patient showed repertoire similarity of roughly 0.1 to 0.8. Clonal relatedness tracked neoantigen level, and by trend copy number and mutation load.

The specimen sequenced was tumor tissue. This chain connects TRBV5-8 to TRBJ1-6; no definite D call. The receptor was isolated from a human donor with high-grade serous ovarian cancer. CDR3 loop: CATSYPSRPLHF. The CDR3 DNA is TGTGCCACCTCTTACCCTTCTCGGCCCCTCCACTTT.